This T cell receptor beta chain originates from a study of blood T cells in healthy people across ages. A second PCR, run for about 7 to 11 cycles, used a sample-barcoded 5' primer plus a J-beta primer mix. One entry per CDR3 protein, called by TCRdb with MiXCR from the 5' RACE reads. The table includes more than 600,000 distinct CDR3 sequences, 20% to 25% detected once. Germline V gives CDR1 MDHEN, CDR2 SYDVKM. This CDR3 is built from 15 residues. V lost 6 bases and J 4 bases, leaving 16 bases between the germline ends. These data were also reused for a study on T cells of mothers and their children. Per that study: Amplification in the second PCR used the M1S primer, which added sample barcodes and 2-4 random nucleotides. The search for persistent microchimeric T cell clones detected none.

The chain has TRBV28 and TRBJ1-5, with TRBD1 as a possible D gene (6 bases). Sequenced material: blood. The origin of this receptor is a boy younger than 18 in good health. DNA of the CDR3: TGTGCCAGCAGACAGGGACGCCTAAGGAATCAGCCCCAGCATTTT. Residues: CASRQGRLRNQPQHF.